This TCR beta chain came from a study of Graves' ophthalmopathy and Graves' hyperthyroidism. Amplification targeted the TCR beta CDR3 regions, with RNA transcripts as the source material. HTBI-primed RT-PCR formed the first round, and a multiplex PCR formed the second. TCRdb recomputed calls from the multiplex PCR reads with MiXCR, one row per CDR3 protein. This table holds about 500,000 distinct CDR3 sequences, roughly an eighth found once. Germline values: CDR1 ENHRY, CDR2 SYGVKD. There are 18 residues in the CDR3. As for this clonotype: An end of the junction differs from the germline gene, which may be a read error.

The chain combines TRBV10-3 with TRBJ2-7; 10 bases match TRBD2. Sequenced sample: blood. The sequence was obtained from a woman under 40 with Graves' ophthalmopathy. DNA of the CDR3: TGTGCCATCAGTGAGACATCAAAGCGGGAGGGCCGGGTATACGAGCATTACTTC. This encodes CAISETSKREGRVYEHYF.